One sample yielded the 6 T cell receptor beta chains listed below, sequenced in a study of metastatic and nonmetastatic thyroid tumors. From the PCR reads, TCRdb re-called clones with MiXCR. Here the sample spans approximately 25,000 clones, over 12% being singletons. No treatment had been given to any patient before thyroid surgery. Input material: blood. These receptors were obtained from a male donor with papillary thyroid cancer or a benign thyroid nodule (not recorded which). Some clones in this sample may be carry-over from other donors' samples.

This clone was counted at least ten times. Germline and junction disagree at one end, which may indicate a read error. The J gene is TRBJ2-5, the V gene TRBV7-9; D remains ambiguous. The CDR3 spans 11 residues. The V gene's germline CDR1 is SEHNR and CDR2 FQNEAQ (reference sequence). CDR3 sequence (DNA): TGTGCCAGCAGTAACCCCCTGAGGAGCCACTTC. Translation gives CASSNPLRSHF.

The gene calls are TRBV20-1 and TRBJ1-5; TRBD1 agrees at 7 bases. With V trimmed by 5 bases and J by 4 bases, 17 bases remained unmatched. Germline V gene lookup returns CDR1 DFQATT and CDR2 SNEGSKA (reference sequence). This CDR3 region has 17 residues. This CDR3 reads CSARDSRGPVGNQPQHF. In nucleotides, the CDR3 is TGCAGTGCTCGCGATTCTAGGGGGCCTGTCGGGAATCAGCCCCAGCATTTT.

This clone was detected many times. The chain uses TRBV27 and TRBJ1-1, with a weak D call TRBD1 (6 bases). The CDR3 is 14 amino acids. Trimming stripped 5 bases from V and 7 bases from J, with 17 bases between. Germline CDR1 MNHEY, CDR2 SMNVEV (reference sequence). CDR3 region: CASSTSTGTGEAFF. Here the CDR3 DNA reads TGTGCCAGCAGTACCTCTACAGGGACCGGTGAAGCTTTCTTT.

This clone was observed at least ten times. The chain carries TRBV6-1 and TRBJ1-4, with unresolved D. V was trimmed by 4 bases and J by 7 bases, leaving 4 bases between them. From germline, CDR1 is MNHNS and CDR2 SASEGT. This CDR3 spans 11 amino acids. CDR3: CASSGGEKLFF. In nucleotides, the CDR3 is TGTGCCAGCAGTGGGGGTGAAAAACTGTTTTTT.

This clone was seen ten or more times. The chain joins TRBV4-2 to TRBJ1-6, with D tentatively TRBD1 (6 bases). The CDR3 is 14 residues long. The germline V gene has CDR1 LGHNA and CDR2 YNFKEQ. The V gene lost 0 bases and the J gene lost 7 bases, with 7 bases spanning the gap. The CDR3 loop is CASSQEQGNSPLHF. CDR3 in DNA: TGTGCCAGCAGCCAAGAACAGGGAAATTCACCCCTCCACTTT.

This clone has ten or more counts. This chain connects TRBV7-6 to TRBJ1-4; D is perhaps TRBD1 (6 bases). The CDR3 is 18 residues long. V gave up 1 base and J gave up 5 bases, with 20 bases separating them. Germline CDR1 is SGHVS and CDR2 is FNYEAQ. Written as DNA, the CDR3 is TGTGCCAGCAGCTTAGGAGGGGGGTCCGGCCCGGTGAATGAAAAACTGTTTTTT. It is translated as CASSLGGGSGPVNEKLFF.